The 3 T cell receptor beta chains below come from one sample, sequenced in a study of CD8 T cells in Susac syndrome. With random hexamers, roughly 0.5 to 1 ug RNA was reverse transcribed. TCRdb re-called the immunoSEQ multiplex PCR reads with MiXCR, one entry per CDR3 protein. Of 120,000 or so distinct CDR3 sequences listed, roughly 94% were seen once; the top ten hold around 0.13%. The sequenced sample was CD4+ T cells from PBMCs. These receptors all come from a human donor with multiple sclerosis.

For the CDR3, the DNA is TGTGCCAGCACCCCGGGCGGGGCCTCCTACAATGAGCAGTTCTTC. It codes for CASTPGGASYNEQFF. The V and J genes are TRBV7-2 and TRBJ2-1; a weak D match, TRBD2 (6 bases). V gave up 7 bases and J gave up 0 bases, with 13 bases separating them. The germline V gene encodes CDR1 SGHTA and CDR2 FQGNSA. The CDR3 has 15 amino acids.

The chain carries TRBV7-2 and TRBJ2-7; D perhaps matches TRBD2 (5 bases). V was cut by 1 base and J by 7 bases, with 11 bases left in between. CDR3 length: 13 amino acids. CDR1 is SGHTA and CDR2 is FQGNSA in the germline V gene. The CDR3 DNA reads TGTGCCAGCAGCTTAGTCGTGCGCGGGGAGCAGTACTTC. It yields the protein CASSLVVRGEQYF.

The chain combines TRBV4-1 with TRBJ1-2; D ambiguous. V lost 3 bases to trimming and J lost 4 bases, with 12 bases between them. The CDR3 loop spans 14 amino acids. Germline lookup yields CDR1 MGHRA and CDR2 YSYEKL. CDR3 DNA sequence: TGCGCCAGCAGCCAGGATCGCCCGGGCTATGGCTACACCTTC. It encodes CASSQDRPGYGYTF.